This is a list of T cell receptor beta chains from one sample in a study of CD8 T cells in Susac syndrome. TCRdb re-analysed the immunoSEQ multiplex PCR reads in MiXCR, keeping a single row per CDR3 protein. The repertoire holds 150,000 to 200,000 distinct CDR3 sequences, with approximately 95% as singletons. What was sequenced was CD4+ T cells from PBMCs. Source of these receptors: a human donor in good health. CDR3s include the opening cysteine and the closing phenylalanine or tryptophan. The D gene is left open where the match is weak. Some rows mark clone size as missing; the rest say once, few, many or name a class of expanded clone.

clone size | J gene | V gene | D gene | CDR3 DNA | CDR3 protein
- | TRBJ1-5 | TRBV6-6 | - | TGTGCCAGCAGCCCCGGGGGGCCGGGGCAGCCCCAGCATTTT | CASSPGGPGQPQHF
- | TRBJ2-2 | TRBV19 | - | TGTGCCACCCGGGGACTGAACACCGGGGAGCTGTTTTTT | CATRGLNTGELFF
- | TRBJ1-1 | TRBV29-1 | TRBD1 | TGCAGCACCGATTCGGGACAGGGGCGTACTGAAGCTTTCTTT | CSTDSGQGRTEAFF
once | TRBJ1-5 | TRBV19 | - | TGTGCCAGTAGTATCGGGGGCACGAGCAATCAGCCCCAGCATTTT | CASSIGGTSNQPQHF
- | TRBJ1-6 | TRBV5-6 | TRBD1 | TGTGCCAGCAGTTTGGGGGGACAGTATAATTCACCCCTCCACTTT | CASSLGGQYNSPLHF
- | TRBJ2-1 | TRBV29-1 | - | TGCGTCTCAATCGCTAGCTCAAAAAAAAATGAGCAGTTCTTC | CVSIASSKKNEQFF
- | TRBJ2-4 | TRBV4-3 | - | TGCGCCAGCAGCCAAGTCGGGGGAAGCAAAAACATTCAGTACTTC | CASSQVGGSKNIQYF
- | TRBJ1-6 | TRBV12-3/TRBV12-4 | - | TGTGCCAGCAGTTTAAGAGGGGATTTTAATTCACCCCTCCACTTT | CASSLRGDFNSPLHF
- | TRBJ1-2 | TRBV29-1 | TRBD1 | TGCAGCGGGGGGGACAGGGGCAACTATGGCTACACCTTC | CSGGDRGNYGYTF
once | TRBJ1-6 | TRBV5-4 | - | TGTGCCAGCAGCGGTCCTAATTCACCCCTCCACTTT | CASSGPNSPLHF
- | TRBJ2-3 | TRBV27 | - | TGTGCCAGCAGTTTATCCCCGGACCTCCCTTGCTATTTT | CASSLSPDLPCYF
- | TRBJ1-1 | TRBV19 | - | TGTGCCAGTAGTATTGCGACCATGAACACTGAAGCCTTCTTT | CASSIATMNTEAFF
- | TRBJ2-3 | TRBV10-3 | - | TGTGCCATCAGTGGACAGGGCACAGATACGCAGTATTTT | CAISGQGTDTQYF
- | TRBJ1-3 | TRBV5-1 | - | TGCGCCAGCAGCTTGGCTATGGCCTCTGGAAACACCATATATTTT | CASSLAMASGNTIYF
once | TRBJ2-5 | TRBV6-5 | TRBD1 | TGTGCCAGCAGTTCCCTCCCGGGCGCAGGGGGCAGTGAGACCCAGTACTTC | CASSSLPGAGGSETQYF
once | TRBJ1-1 | TRBV29-1 | TRBD1 | TGCAGCGTCCATGCCGGGACAGGGGAGACTGAAGCTTTCTTT | CSVHAGTGETEAFF
- | TRBJ2-3 | TRBV7-2 | - | TGTGCCAGCAGCTTAGATAGTCCCACAGATACGCAGTATTTT | CASSLDSPTDTQYF
- | TRBJ2-3 | TRBV27 | - | TGTGCCAGCAGCCTACTAGCCCTAGATACGCAGTATTTT | CASSLLALDTQYF
- | TRBJ1-2 | TRBV6-1 | - | TGTGCCAGCAGCCGAAGGACGGCGGGTGCGGGAGATGGCTACACCTTC | CASSRRTAGAGDGYTF
- | TRBJ1-2 | TRBV9 | - | TGTGCCAGCAGCTCAAATCCCCCGGGCACAACTAACTATGGCTACACCTTC | CASSSNPPGTTNYGYTF
- | TRBJ2-5 | TRBV24-1 | - | TGTGCCACCAGTGTTGACGGCGGACAAGAGACCCAGTACTTC | CATSVDGGQETQYF
- | TRBJ1-2 | TRBV6-6 | - | TGTGCCAGCAGACCCACAGGGAACTATGGCTACACCTTC | CASRPTGNYGYTF
- | TRBJ2-1 | TRBV3-1 | TRBD2 | TGTGCCAGCAGCCAAGATAGGCAGCGGGGGGGCATTTACAATGAGCAGTTCTTC | CASSQDRQRGGIYNEQFF
- | TRBJ1-4 | TRBV5-1 | TRBD1 | TGCGCCAGCAGCTTGGACGGGACAGGGTTTGAAAAACTGTTTTTT | CASSLDGTGFEKLFF
- | TRBJ1-5 | TRBV2 | - | TGTGCCAGCAGTACACAGGGAGGATATCAGCCCCAGCATTTT | CASSTQGGYQPQHF
once | TRBJ1-6 | TRBV28 | TRBD1 | TGTGCCAGCAGTTTCGATGACAGGGGTAATTCACCCCTCCACTTT | CASSFDDRGNSPLHF
- | TRBJ2-4 | TRBV9 | - | TGTGCCAGCAGCGTAGGACACCAAGCCAAAAACATTCAGTACTTC | CASSVGHQAKNIQYF
- | TRBJ2-3 | TRBV29-1 | - | TGCAGCGTTAAGGGGGGGCGGCTCTCAGATACGCAGTATTTT | CSVKGGRLSDTQYF
- | TRBJ2-5 | TRBV2 | TRBD2 | TGTGCCAGCCTCCTTCCGGGGCTAGCGGGGGGGCAAGAGACCCAGTACTTC | CASLLPGLAGGQETQYF
- | TRBJ2-7 | TRBV12-3/TRBV12-4 | - | TGTGCCAGCAGTGCCTTGGGACTCCAAAGCTCCTACGAGCAGTACTTC | CASSALGLQSSYEQYF
- | TRBJ2-7 | TRBV3-1 | TRBD1 | TGTGCCAGCAGCCCGGGACAGCCCCTCTCCTACGAGCAGTACTTC | CASSPGQPLSYEQYF
- | TRBJ1-6 | TRBV7-8 | - | TGTGCCAGCAGCTTAGGGGGGATCTCAATGGGGAATTCACCCCTCCACTTT | CASSLGGISMGNSPLHF
- | TRBJ2-4 | TRBV20-1 | TRBD2 | TGCAGTGCTAGGACTAGCGGGGGGCGGGGTAACATTCAGTACTTC | CSARTSGGRGNIQYF
few | TRBJ1-1 | TRBV6-5 | - | TGTGCCAGCAGTGAAGGGGGGCGGACTGAAGCTTTCTTT | CASSEGGRTEAFF
- | TRBJ1-1 | TRBV2 | TRBD1 | TGTGCCAGAAAGACAGGGGCACCGGGGACTGAAGCTTTCTTT | CARKTGAPGTEAFF
- | TRBJ2-4 | TRBV15 | - | TGTGCCACCAGCAGAGGAGCAGTCAAAAACATTCAGTACTTC | CATSRGAVKNIQYF
- | TRBJ2-3 | TRBV10-3 | TRBD2 | TGTGCCATCAGTGAGAGGACTAGCGGGGTAAACACAGATACGCAGTATTTT | CAISERTSGVNTDTQYF